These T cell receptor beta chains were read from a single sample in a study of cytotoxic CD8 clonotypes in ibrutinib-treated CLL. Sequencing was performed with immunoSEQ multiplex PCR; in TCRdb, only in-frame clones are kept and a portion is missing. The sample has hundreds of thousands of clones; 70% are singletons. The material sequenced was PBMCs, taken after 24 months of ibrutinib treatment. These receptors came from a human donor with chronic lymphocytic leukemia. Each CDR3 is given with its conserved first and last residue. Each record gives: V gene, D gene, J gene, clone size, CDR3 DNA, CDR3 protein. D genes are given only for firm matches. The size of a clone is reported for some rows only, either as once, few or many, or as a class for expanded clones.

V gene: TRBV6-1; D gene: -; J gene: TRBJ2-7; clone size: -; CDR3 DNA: TGTGCCAGCAGTGTGGCCCGTTCCTACGAGCAGTACTTC; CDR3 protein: CASSVARSYEQYF
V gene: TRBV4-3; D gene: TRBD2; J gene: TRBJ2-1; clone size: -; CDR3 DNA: TGCGCCAGCAGCCAGGCGGGACTAGCGGGAGCTGAGCAGTTCTTC; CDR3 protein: CASSQAGLAGAEQFF
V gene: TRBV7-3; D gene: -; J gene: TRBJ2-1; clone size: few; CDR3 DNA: TGTGCCAGCAGCGAAAACTTGGGGTCGCTCAATGAGCAGTTCTTC; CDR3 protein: CASSENLGSLNEQFF
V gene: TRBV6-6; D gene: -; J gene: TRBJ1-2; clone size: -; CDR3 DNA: TGTGCCAGCAGTAATCACAGGGATAACGGCTACACCTTC; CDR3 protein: CASSNHRDNGYTF
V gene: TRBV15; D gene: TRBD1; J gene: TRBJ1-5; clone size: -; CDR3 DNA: TGTGCCACCAGCAGAGGGGACAGAAGACAGCCCCAGCATTTT; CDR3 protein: CATSRGDRRQPQHF
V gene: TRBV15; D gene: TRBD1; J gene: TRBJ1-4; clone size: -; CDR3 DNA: TGTGCCACCAGCAGAGATTCGACAGGGGGCGCGAGGGAAAAACTGTTTTTT; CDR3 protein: CATSRDSTGGAREKLFF
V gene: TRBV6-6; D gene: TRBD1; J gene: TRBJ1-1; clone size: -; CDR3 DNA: TGTGCCAGCAGGACCGGGACAGGGGGCACTGAAGCTTTCTTT; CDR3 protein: CASRTGTGGTEAFF
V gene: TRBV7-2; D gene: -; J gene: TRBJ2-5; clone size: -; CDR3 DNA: TGTGCCAGCAGCATAGGGCTAGAGGCCAGCGAAGGGACCCAGTACTTC; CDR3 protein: CASSIGLEASEGTQYF
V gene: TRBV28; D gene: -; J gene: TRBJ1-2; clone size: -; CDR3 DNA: TGTGCCAGCAGTTTAACCTACAGGGAGGATGGCTACACCTTC; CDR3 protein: CASSLTYREDGYTF
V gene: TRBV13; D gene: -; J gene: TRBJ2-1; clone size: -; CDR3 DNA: TGTGCCAGCAGCTTCCCGAACACCAGGTTCGATGAGCAGTTCTTC; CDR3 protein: CASSFPNTRFDEQFF
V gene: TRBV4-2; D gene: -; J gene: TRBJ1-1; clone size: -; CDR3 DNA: TGTGCCAGCAGCCAAGCGAAGAAAATGAACACTGAAGCTTTCTTT; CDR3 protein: CASSQAKKMNTEAFF
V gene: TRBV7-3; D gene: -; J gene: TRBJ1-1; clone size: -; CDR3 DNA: TGTGCCAGCAGCTCGCAGGGGTTAGCTGAAGCTTTCTTT; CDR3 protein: CASSSQGLAEAFF
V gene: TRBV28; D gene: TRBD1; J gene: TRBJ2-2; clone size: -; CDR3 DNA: TGTGCCAGCCACCGACAGGGTCCGAACACCGGGGAGCTGTTTTTT; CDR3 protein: CASHRQGPNTGELFF
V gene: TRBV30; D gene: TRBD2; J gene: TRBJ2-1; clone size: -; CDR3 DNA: TGTGCCTGGAGCTTGACTAGCACCTACAATGAGCAGTTCTTC; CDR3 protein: CAWSLTSTYNEQFF
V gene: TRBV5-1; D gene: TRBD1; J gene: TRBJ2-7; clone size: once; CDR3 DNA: TGCGCCAGCAGCTGGGGGACCGGGACAGATACCTACGAGCAGTACTTC; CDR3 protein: CASSWGTGTDTYEQYF
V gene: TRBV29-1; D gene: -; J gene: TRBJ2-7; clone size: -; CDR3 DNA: TGCAGCGTAACAGGTAGCGGAGGCTACGAGCAGTACTTC; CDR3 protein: CSVTGSGGYEQYF